The clone carrying this TCR beta chain has just a few counts. Its antigen remains unknown. These data are taken from a study of T cells in localized non-small cell lung cancer. This table comes from immunoSEQ multiplex PCR, and its TCRdb copy is limited to in-frame clones, with some not included. The sample lists a few thousand clones; 17% were seen once. The germline V and J ends were trimmed by 5 bases and 4 bases, with 6 bases remaining between them. The germline gives CDR1 MNHGY, CDR2 SAAAGT. The CDR3 is made up of 12 amino acids. The study, taken as a whole, reports: There was higher T cell clonality in uninvolved adjacent lung than in tumor, and it was highest there. Appearances in adjacent lung were noted for a median 57 of the top 100 tumor clones. It remains possible that heterogeneity exists, since only one tumor region was sequenced.

The chain carries TRBV6-8 and TRBJ1-5; D uncertain. The specimen comprised lung tumor tissue, sampled before any cancer treatment. This TCR was recovered from a woman aged 40-69 years with stage II lung adenocarcinoma. CDR3 residues: CASSARNQPQHF. CDR3 coding DNA: TGTGCCAGCAGTGCACGGAATCAGCCCCAGCATTTT.